Each of the 29 T cell receptor beta chains below was sequenced from the same sample in a study of identical twins. MiXCR, run by TCRdb on the 5' RACE reads, gives a single entry per CDR3 protein. The table records some 500,000 distinct CDR3 sequences, around 20% of them present only once. The same specimen was also included in a second study, on T cells expressing NK-cell markers.

The material sequenced was CD4+ T cells sorted from blood. The receptors originated from a woman between 18 and 29 years old in good health.

In its sample, this clonotype was seen many times. The V gene is TRBV5-8, the J gene TRBJ1-5; 7 nucleotides align to TRBD1. The CDR3 extends over 13 amino acids. V shed 7 bases and J 7 bases; nucleotides not matched to a gene: 8. Germline V gene lookup returns CDR1 SGHTS and CDR2 YDEGEE. Written as DNA, the CDR3 is TGTGCCAGCGGCTACAGGGGTCGGCAGCCCCAGCATTTT. Protein sequence: CASGYRGRQPQHF.

This clonotype was counted at least ten times. V usage is TRBV18 and J usage is TRBJ1-1, with D possibly TRBD1 on 5 matching bases. This CDR3 has 14 residues. Trimming left V 1 base short and J 1 base short, with 7 bases between. The germline CDR1 and CDR2 sequences are KGHSH and LQKENI. DNA of the CDR3: TGTGCCAGCTCACCACAGGGGCAGAACACTGAAGCTTTCTTT. Translation gives CASSPQGQNTEAFF.

The chain links TRBV20-1 to TRBJ1-2, with TRBD1 matching over 7 bases. With V trimmed by 6 bases and J by 8 bases, 15 bases remained unmatched. CDR3 length: 14 residues. CDR1 DFQATT and CDR2 SNEGSKA come from the germline V gene (reference sequence). The CDR3, as DNA: TGCAGTGCCCTCCCGACAGGGCTAACGGGAGGCTACACCTTC. Protein sequence: CSALPTGLTGGYTF.

This chain connects TRBV20-1 to TRBJ1-1; D unresolved. The V gene's germline CDR1 is DFQATT and CDR2 SNEGSKA (reference sequence). V gave up 1 base and J gave up 6 bases, with 6 bases separating them. The CDR3 consists of 11 residues. The CDR3 protein is CSARVPAEAFF. In DNA, the CDR3 is TGCAGTGCTAGAGTCCCGGCTGAAGCTTTCTTT.

This chain uses TRBV2 with TRBJ2-5, with TRBD2 matching over 9 bases. Trimming cost V 4 bases and J 5 bases; bases outside gene matches: 11. Germline lookup yields CDR1 SNHLY and CDR2 FYNNEI. The length of the CDR3 is 16 residues. The CDR3 nucleotides read TGTGCCAGCAGTGGTCATGCCGGGACTAGCATGGAGACCCAGTACTTC. Protein sequence: CASSGHAGTSMETQYF.

The chain recombines TRBV5-1 with TRBJ2-1; 14 nucleotides align to TRBD2. Per germline, CDR1 SGHRS and CDR2 YFSETQ. The CDR3 covers 16 residues. V dropped 3 bases and J dropped 7; count of bases not matched to a gene: 6. Here the CDR3 DNA reads TGCGCCAGCAGCTGGCGACTAGCGGGAGGGCAAAATGAGCAGTTCTTC. This translates into CASSWRLAGGQNEQFF.

V gene TRBV20-1 combines with J gene TRBJ2-2; TRBD2 aligns across 12 bases. The V gene end was trimmed by 2 bases and the J gene end by 5 bases; junction bases not matched to a gene: 3. CDR1 and CDR2 from the germline V gene are DFQATT and SNEGSKA (reference sequence). The CDR3 runs 15 residues. The CDR3 coding sequence is TGCAGTGCTAGACCGACTAGCGGGAGAACCGGGGAGCTGTTTTTT. Protein: CSARPTSGRTGELFF.

This clonotype was seen a single time. The V and J genes are TRBV20-1 and TRBJ2-7; 7 bases line up with TRBD1. The V segment lost 1 base and the J segment 6 bases; nucleotides outside the gene matches: 6. The CDR3 spans 13 residues. CDR1 DFQATT and CDR2 SNEGSKA come from the germline V gene (reference sequence). CDR3 in amino acids: CSARGLGGLEQYF. The CDR3 nucleotides are TGCAGTGCTAGAGGGTTAGGGGGCCTCGAGCAGTACTTC.

This clonotype was detected many times. The gene calls are TRBV12-3 or TRBV12-4 and TRBJ2-3; D gene ambiguous. This CDR3 is built from 14 residues. The V end was cut by 4 bases, the J end by 0 bases, with 8 bases between. CDR3 protein: CASSYLVSTDTQYF. In DNA, the CDR3 is TGTGCCAGCAGTTATCTAGTTAGCACAGATACGCAGTATTTT.

The rearrangement joins TRBV7-2 to TRBJ2-3, with unresolved D. V was cut by 5 bases and J by 6 bases, with 12 bases left in between. This CDR3 region has 13 residues. Per germline, CDR1 SGHTA and CDR2 FQGNSA. CDR3 residues: CASSPGPGDTQYF. As DNA, the CDR3 is TGTGCCAGCAGCCCTGGGCCTGGGGATACGCAGTATTTT.

The chain combines TRBV6-1 with TRBJ2-7; D may be TRBD1 or TRBD2 (6 bases each). The CDR3 extends over 13 amino acids. CDR1 is MNHNS and CDR2 is SASEGT in the germline V gene. Trimming removed 6 bases at V and 4 bases at J, with 13 bases between. The CDR3 DNA reads as TGTGCCAGCAGGTCGGGGGCGCGGTACGAGCAGTACTTC. Translating it yields CASRSGARYEQYF.

The chain recombines TRBV6-1 with TRBJ2-1; 10 positions agree with TRBD2. This CDR3 spans 16 amino acids. In germline, CDR1 is MNHNS, CDR2 SASEGT. The V and J ends lost 5 bases and 8 bases, in that order; junction bases with no gene match: 12. This chain's CDR3 is CASSTFPSGSGDEQFF. The CDR3 DNA reads as TGTGCCAGCAGTACCTTTCCTAGCGGGAGCGGGGATGAGCAGTTCTTC.

V and J are TRBV5-4 and TRBJ2-2; D is uncertain. The CDR3 spans 13 residues. Germline lookup yields CDR1 SGHNT and CDR2 YYREEE (reference sequence). V lost 3 bases to trimming and J lost 6 bases, with 9 bases between them. CDR3 sequence: CASSSGPPGELFF. The CDR3 DNA is TGTGCCAGCAGCTCTGGCCCACCCGGGGAGCTGTTTTTT. The complete variable domain, with remaining parts taken from reference TRBV5-4 and TRBJ2-2, reads ETGVTQSPTHLIKTRGQQVTLRCSSQSGHNTVSWYQQALGQGPQFIFQYYREEENGRGNFPPRFSGLQFPNYSSELNVNALELDDSALYLCASSSGPPGELFFGEGSRLTVL.

The chain recombines TRBV12-3 or TRBV12-4 with TRBJ1-1; no clear D gene. Deletions cut 3 bases from V and 4 bases from J, with 12 bases between. The CDR3 runs to 14 residues. DNA for the CDR3: TGTGCCAGCAGTTTTCGGACCGCTGTCACTGAAGCTTTCTTT. It yields the protein CASSFRTAVTEAFF.

This chain links TRBV12-3 or TRBV12-4 with TRBJ2-1; TRBD1 matches 9 bases. V dropped 5 bases and J dropped 15; count of bases not matched to a gene: 11. The CDR3 has 13 amino acids. The CDR3 DNA reads as TGTGCCAGCAGTATACGAACAGGGGGCGCGCGGTTCTTC. Its translation is CASSIRTGGARFF.

Only a few counts were recorded for this clonotype. J is TRBJ1-1 and V is TRBV6-2 or TRBV6-3; D perhaps matches TRBD1 (6 bases). The CDR3 totals 14 residues. The ends were cut back, 6 bases at V and 2 bases at J, with 13 bases in the middle. Germline V CDR1 and CDR2: MNHEY, SVGEGT. CDR3 protein: CASSVAGVNTEAFF. The CDR3 nucleotides read TGTGCCAGCAGCGTGGCAGGGGTAAACACTGAAGCTTTCTTT.

The chain recombines TRBV5-6 with TRBJ2-1, with D possibly TRBD2 on 6 matching bases. This CDR3 has 15 amino acids. In germline, CDR1 is SGHDT, CDR2 YYEEEE. Trimming took 5 bases from V and 6 from J, leaving 18 bases between them. The CDR3 spells CASSFNPGLSNEQFF. The CDR3 DNA is TGTGCCAGCAGTTTTAACCCGGGACTGAGCAATGAGCAGTTCTTC.

This chain joins TRBV20-1 and TRBJ1-5; unclear D gene. The length of the CDR3 is 14 residues. Trimming took 0 bases from V and 4 from J, leaving 10 bases between them. Germline loops: CDR1 DFQATT, CDR2 SNEGSKA (reference sequence). CDR3 in DNA: TGCAGTGCTAGAGATAGGACGGAGAATCAGCCCCAGCATTTT. Amino acid sequence: CSARDRTENQPQHF.

The rearrangement links TRBV3-1 to TRBJ1-2, with unresolved D. Germline assignment: CDR1 LGHDT and CDR2 YNNKEL (reference sequence). CDR3 length equals 13 residues. The germline V and J ends were trimmed by 1 base and 4 bases, with 7 bases remaining between them. In DNA form, the CDR3 reads TGTGCCAGCAGCCAAGTGACGGTCTATGGCTACACCTTC. This codes for CASSQVTVYGYTF.

This chain uses TRBV20-1 with TRBJ1-5, with D unclear. V was cut by 0 bases and J by 1 base, with 7 bases left in between. Germline V gene data show CDR1 as DFQATT and CDR2 as SNEGSKA (reference sequence). CDR3 size: 14 residues. The CDR3 loop reads CSARDGGSNQPQHF. The CDR3 DNA is TGCAGTGCTAGAGATGGTGGAAGCAATCAGCCCCAGCATTTT.

The chain joins TRBV6-1 to TRBJ2-2; 11 bases are a match to TRBD2. The CDR3 covers 16 residues. The trim removed 6 bases at V and 5 bases at J, leaving 8 bases unmatched. CDR1 is MNHNS and CDR2 is SASEGT in the germline V gene. The CDR3 region is CASRRGLAESTGELFF. The CDR3 DNA reads as TGTGCCAGCAGGAGGGGACTAGCGGAGTCGACCGGGGAGCTGTTTTTT.

Details on this clonotype: This clone may be a read error of a much larger clone one base away. The chain recombines TRBV9 with TRBJ2-7; no definite D call. Trimming took off 3 bases at V and 0 bases at J, with 10 bases between the two ends. The CDR3 extends over 14 amino acids. CDR1 and CDR2 (germline): SGDLS, YYNGEE. The CDR3 loop is CASSDTALSYEQYF. DNA for the CDR3: TGTGCCAGCAGCGACACCGCCCTCTCCTACGAGCAGTACTTC.

This clonotype was observed a single time. The chain uses TRBV20-1 and TRBJ2-3, with D maybe TRBD1 (5 bases). The CDR3 is made up of 14 amino acids. The V gene's germline CDR1 is DFQATT and CDR2 SNEGSKA (reference sequence). The ends were cut back, 3 bases at V and 4 bases at J, with 14 bases in the middle. Here the CDR3 reads CSARDRRRADTQYF. CDR3 DNA: TGCAGTGCTAGGGACCGCCGCAGGGCAGATACGCAGTATTTT.

In its sample, this clonotype was seen a few times. The V and J genes are TRBV7-2 and TRBJ1-5, with 8 bases fitting TRBD1. Trimming removed 6 bases from V and 0 bases from J; junction bases left unmatched: 4. The V gene's germline CDR1 is SGHTA and CDR2 FQGNSA. The CDR3 runs 15 residues. The CDR3 loop is CASSHDRGSNQPQHF. In DNA, the CDR3 is TGTGCCAGCAGTCATGACAGGGGTAGCAATCAGCCCCAGCATTTT.

This clonotype was seen a few times. V is TRBV4-3 and J is TRBJ2-7; D unresolved. Deletions cut 3 bases from V and 0 bases from J, with 9 bases between. Germline V gene data show CDR1 as LGHNA and CDR2 as YSLEER. The CDR3 runs to 14 residues. The CDR3 DNA sequence: TGCGCCAGCAGCCAGGAGCTTTTCTCCTACGAGCAGTACTTC. Translation gives CASSQELFSYEQYF.

The sample holds a few counts of this clonotype. The chain links TRBV6-4 to TRBJ2-7; D call uncertain. Germline V gene lookup returns CDR1 MRHNA and CDR2 SNTAGT. Trimming shortened V by 6 bases and J by 0 bases, and 9 bases separated the two germline ends. The CDR3 loop spans 13 amino acids. CDR3 loop: CASRRVLSYEQYF. The CDR3 nucleotides are TGTGCCAGCAGGCGTGTTCTCTCCTACGAGCAGTACTTC.

This clonotype was seen many times. The chain employs TRBV5-6 and TRBJ2-7; TRBD2 might be the D (5 bases). The V gene's germline CDR1 is SGHDT and CDR2 YYEEEE. This CDR3 is 16 amino acids long. V lost 3 bases, J lost 3 bases, and 19 bases lay in between. The chain's CDR3 is CASSSLGAVGFYEQYF. Here the CDR3 DNA reads TGTGCCAGCAGCTCGCTAGGAGCGGTAGGTTTCTACGAGCAGTACTTC.

In this sample, this clonotype turned up a few times. V gene TRBV20-1 combines with J gene TRBJ2-3; 12 nucleotides align to TRBD2. Germline V gene data show CDR1 as DFQATT and CDR2 as SNEGSKA (reference sequence). J lost 6 bases, V lost 1 base, and 8 bases had no gene match. The CDR3 is made up of 16 amino acids. The CDR3 sequence: CSARALRLAGVDTQYF. In DNA form, the CDR3 reads TGCAGTGCTAGAGCCCTAAGACTAGCGGGGGTTGATACGCAGTATTTT.

A few counts support this clonotype. V gene TRBV5-6 combines with J gene TRBJ2-7; 7 nucleotides agree with TRBD1. This CDR3 region has 15 residues. Germline lookup yields CDR1 SGHDT and CDR2 YYEEEE. Trimming cost V 2 bases and J 5 bases; bases outside gene matches: 10. CDR3 sequence reads: CASSFLDRVAHEQYF. CDR3 in DNA: TGTGCCAGCAGCTTCCTAGACAGGGTAGCCCACGAGCAGTACTTC.